The clone carrying this TCR beta chain is deemed large. Each cDNA molecule carried a unique molecular identifier. TCRdb analysed the 5' RACE reads with MiXCR anew, one entry per CDR3 protein. The table lists under 45,000 distinct CDR3 sequences, approximately 8% of them singletons. Germline values: CDR1 SGHVS, CDR2 FNYEAQ. V lost 1 base and J lost 4, with 14 bases in between. The CDR3 runs to 15 residues. The sample belongs to a study of early T cells in non-severe SARS-CoV-2 infection. Study context: Sequencing input comprised bulk RNA from unsorted whole blood; chain pairing was not available.

This receptor was obtained from an adult who was a healthcare worker with PCR-confirmed SARS-CoV-2 infection or an uninfected control (not recorded which). The sequencing used whole blood, collected at baseline. This chain connects TRBV7-6 to TRBJ2-7, with D unresolved. CDR3 region: CASSLESSQRYEQYF. As DNA, the CDR3 is TGTGCCAGCAGCTTAGAGTCATCCCAACGGTACGAGCAGTACTTC.